These 2 T cell receptor beta chains were sequenced from one sample in a study of cytomegalovirus exposure and HLA in healthy donors. The primer mix had 60 Vbeta and 13 Jbeta primers. Clones were sequenced by immunoSEQ multiplex PCR, and TCRdb holds only the in-frame ones, with some missing. The sample includes more than 90,000 clones, around 74% seen only once; the top ten take approximately 6.4%. The sequenced sample was PBMCs. These receptors were collected from a man aged 40-49 years in good health and CMV-seropositive.

V and J are TRBV6-1 and TRBJ1-2; TRBD1 matches 7 bases. The trim removed 4 bases at V and 2 bases at J, leaving 1 base unmatched. Germline CDR1 is MNHNS and CDR2 is SASEGT. This CDR3 contains 13 residues. CDR3 nucleotide sequence: TGTGCCAGCAGTGCGGACAGGAACTATGGCTACACCTTC. Translated, it gives CASSADRNYGYTF.

The genes are TRBV19 and TRBJ2-2; 9 bases align to TRBD2. CDR3 length equals 17 residues. The J segment lost 7 bases and the V segment lost 4 bases, leaving 13 bases of the junction unmatched. Germline V gene lookup returns CDR1 LNHDA and CDR2 SQIVND (reference sequence). The CDR3 sequence: CASSTPEWREGGGELFF. In DNA form, the CDR3 reads TGTGCCAGTAGTACCCCGGAGTGGCGGGAGGGTGGCGGGGAGCTGTTTTTT.